A single sample gave rise to the 11 T cell receptor beta chains below, sequenced in a study of regulatory T cells in long-lasting Graves disease. Researchers made TCR beta libraries by using iRepertoire HTBI primers and running Arm-PCR on CDR3 regions. TCRdb called the multiplex PCR reads again in MiXCR, with one record for every CDR3 protein. The data show 530,000 or so distinct CDR3 sequences, roughly 13% seen once. Specified time point: newly diagnosed GD, antithyroid drugs for less than 3 months. The TCR library was prepared using RNA isolated from PBMCs. These data were also filed under a second study, of T cells in Graves' hyperthyroidism and ophthalmopathy.

Sequencing used peripheral blood mononuclear cells (PBMCs), obtained at new diagnosis, from a patient treated with antithyroid drugs. These receptor sequences come from a man aged 25 to 40 with Graves disease.

This clonotype was seen a single time. The chain joins TRBV29-1 to TRBJ2-3; weak D call: TRBD1 (6 bases). The V end lost 2 bases, the J end lost 1 base, and 10 bases lay between the germline ends. Germline CDR1 SQVTM, CDR2 ANQGSEA. CDR3 length: 14 amino acids. The CDR3 sequence is CSVECTGRTDTQYF. CDR3 nucleotide sequence: TGCAGCGTTGAATGCACAGGGCGCACAGATACGCAGTATTTT.

This clonotype occurred many times. The gene calls are TRBV20-1 and TRBJ1-2; D ambiguous. Germline values: CDR1 DFQATT, CDR2 SNEGSKA (reference sequence). V was trimmed by 6 bases and J by 2 bases, leaving 13 bases between them. The CDR3 covers 13 residues. The CDR3 DNA reads TGCAGTGCCCCGTGGACCCAGAACTATGGCTACACCTTC. It yields the protein CSAPWTQNYGYTF.

The chain is built from TRBV14 and TRBJ1-4; TRBD1 is a possible D gene (5 bases). Germline V lookup: CDR1 SGHDN, CDR2 FVKESK. Trimming cost V 6 bases and J 7 bases, with 12 bases left between them. The CDR3 contains 13 residues. The CDR3 region is CASRRGEGEKLFF. CDR3 DNA sequence: TGTGCCAGCAGAAGGGGAGAGGGTGAAAAACTGTTTTTT.

This clonotype was observed a few times. This rearrangement joins TRBV3-1 to TRBJ2-7; tentatively, D is TRBD2 (7 bases). There are 15 residues in the CDR3. Germline V gene data show CDR1 as LGHDT and CDR2 as YNNKEL (reference sequence). With 1 base removed from V and 4 bases from J, the gap between germline ends came to 14 bases. CDR3 amino acids: CASSQGGLAVYEQYF. The CDR3 DNA reads as TGTGCCAGCAGCCAAGGGGGGCTAGCGGTTTACGAGCAGTACTTC.

Comments on this clonotype: At one end the junction does not follow the germline gene, possibly because of a read error. As DNA, the CDR3 is TGTGCCACCCGGCGGACCACAGAGGCCCAGTACTTC. It translates to CATRRTTEAQYF. The V gene is TRBV7-8, the J gene TRBJ2-5; the D is unclear. The CDR3 length is 12 residues. Germline CDR1 and CDR2: SGHVS and FQNEAQ.

About this clonotype itself: This may arise from a read error, as a much more abundant clone is one base away. The V and J genes are TRBV2 and TRBJ2-7; 8 bases are a match to TRBD2. In germline, CDR1 is SNHLY, CDR2 FYNNEI. The CDR3 runs 16 residues. Here the CDR3 DNA reads TGTGCCAGCAGTGAAACCAAAATAGCGGGAATTTACGAGCAGTGCTTC. Protein: CASSETKIAGIYEQCF. Filled out from reference TRBV2 and TRBJ2-7, the complete variable domain reads EPEVTQTPSHQVTQMGQEVILRCVPISNHLYFYWYRQILGQKVEFLVSFYNNEISEKSEIFDDQFSVERPDGSNFTLKIRSTKLEDSAMYFCASSETKIAGIYEQCFGPGTRLTVT.

To note about this clonotype: Compared with germline, one end of the junction differs, possibly owing to a read error. This chain uses TRBV6-1 with TRBJ2-3; D is undetermined. The germline V gene has CDR1 MNHNS and CDR2 SASEGT. The CDR3 loop spans 10 amino acids. The CDR3 reads CAGKTDTQYF. The CDR3 DNA reads TGTGCCGGCAAAACAGATACACAGTATTTT.

Many counts were recorded for this clonotype. The chain uses TRBV20-1 and TRBJ1-1; the match to TRBD1 covers 7 bases. The CDR3 runs to 13 residues. The V and J ends lost 6 bases and 3 bases, in that order; junction bases with no gene match: 7. Germline lookup yields CDR1 DFQATT and CDR2 SNEGSKA (reference sequence). The CDR3: CSAKDRVYTEAFF. In DNA form, the CDR3 reads TGCAGTGCGAAAGACAGGGTGTACACTGAAGCTTTCTTT.

This clonotype was counted many times. The rearrangement joins TRBV29-1 to TRBJ2-5, with 7 bases lining up with TRBD2. V shed 3 bases and J 5 bases; nucleotides not matched to a gene: 3. This CDR3 has 12 residues. The germline gives CDR1 SQVTM, CDR2 ANQGSEA. The CDR3 DNA is TGCAGCGTTGAGGAGGGAGGGGAGACCCAGTACTTC. This translates into CSVEEGGETQYF. Drawing the rest from reference TRBV29-1 and TRBJ2-5, the complete variable domain is SAVISQKPSRDICQRGTSLTIQCQVDSQVTMMFWYRQQPGQSLTLIATANQGSEATYESGFVIDKFPISRPNLTFSTLTVSNMSPEDSSIYLCSVEEGGETQYFGPGTRLLVL.

This chain connects TRBV6-1 to TRBJ1-1; the D gene is possibly TRBD1 (5 bases). There are 14 residues in the CDR3. Trimming pared 3 bases from V and 3 bases from J, leaving 11 bases between. From germline, CDR1 is MNHNS and CDR2 SASEGT. The CDR3 DNA sequence: TGTGCCAGCAGTGATATTAGGGGACACACTGAAGCTTTCTTT. Translating gives CASSDIRGHTEAFF.

With respect to this clonotype: A read error is possible here, since a much larger clone lies one base away. The J gene is TRBJ2-2, the V gene TRBV7-3; D uncertain. V gave up 4 bases and J gave up 0 bases, with 6 bases separating them. This CDR3 is 14 amino acids long. Germline CDR1 is SGHTA and CDR2 is FQGTGA. The chain's CDR3 is CASSSAANTGELFF. CDR3 coding DNA: TGTGCCAGCAGCTCAGCCGCGAACACCGGGGAGCTGTTTTTT.